A selection of T cell receptor beta chains follows, all from one sample in a study of neurological immune-mediated disorders. TCRdb itself ran the 5' RACE reads through MiXCR, one entry per CDR3 protein. Of about 49,000 distinct CDR3 sequences in the sample, about a tenth are singletons; the top ten hold about 1.6%. Sequenced input: PBMCs. The receptor set was obtained from a woman aged 40 to 55 in good health. The CDR3 runs from the conserved cysteine through the conserved F or W. D genes are given only for firm matches. Not all rows give a size; the values are once, few, many and, for expanded clones, a class.

v_gene	d_gene	abundance	len	j_gene	CDR3nt	CDR3aa
TRBV6-2/TRBV6-3	NA	few	15	TRBJ1-2	TGTGCCAGCAGAGCACGTCTTAAGGGAAACTATGGCTACACCTTC	CASRARLKGNYGYTF
TRBV6-2/TRBV6-3	NA	many	11	TRBJ1-2	TGTGCCAGCAGTTATGGCACAGGCTACACCTTC	CASSYGTGYTF
TRBV5-1	TRBD1	many	14	TRBJ2-1	TGCGCCAGCACCGACAGGGGGCGCATTAATGAGCAGTTCTTC	CASTDRGRINEQFF
TRBV5-1	NA	many	12	TRBJ2-5	TGCGCCAGCAGCTCCTTCCAAGAGACCCAGTACTTC	CASSSFQETQYF
TRBV29-1	NA	many	12	TRBJ2-2	TGCAGCGTTGTAGTGGGCACCGGGGAGCTGTTTTTT	CSVVVGTGELFF
TRBV5-1	NA	many	14	TRBJ1-4	TGCGCCAGCAGCTTAAGTGCAACTAATGAAAAACTGTTTTTT	CASSLSATNEKLFF
TRBV21-1	NA	many	16	TRBJ2-7	TGTGCCAGCAGCCCGGAGACAGGGGAAATAGGATACGAGCAGTACTTC	CASSPETGEIGYEQYF
TRBV4-3	NA	many	16	TRBJ2-1	TGCGCCAGCAGCCAAGATAGCTCGGACCTCGACAATGAGCAGTTCTTC	CASSQDSSDLDNEQFF
TRBV7-2	TRBD2	many	15	TRBJ2-5	TGTGCCAGCAGCATAGAACTAGCGGGGGAAGAGACCCAGTACTTC	CASSIELAGEETQYF
TRBV4-3	TRBD1	NA	12	TRBJ2-7	TGCGCCAGCAGCCGAGCCGAGGGACAGCTGTACTTC	CASSRAEGQLYF
TRBV20-1	NA	many	13	TRBJ2-2	TGCAGTGCTAGAGGGCTAGCCCCCGGGGAGCTGTTTTTT	CSARGLAPGELFF
TRBV18	TRBD2	many	15	TRBJ2-7	TGTGCCAGCTCACCAAATTCGGGAGGGCCCTACGAGCAGTACTTC	CASSPNSGGPYEQYF
TRBV5-1	TRBD1	many	15	TRBJ1-1	TGCGCCAGCAGCTTGGTCACAGGGGTAGACACTGAAGCTTTCTTT	CASSLVTGVDTEAFF
TRBV5-6	NA	many	15	TRBJ2-3	TGTGCCAGCAGCTTTAGCGGACTCAGCACAGATACGCAGTATTTT	CASSFSGLSTDTQYF
TRBV5-5	TRBD1	many	14	TRBJ1-1	TGTGCCAGCACCGACAGGGGATGGGGCACTGAAGCTTTCTTT	CASTDRGWGTEAFF
TRBV10-3	NA	many	15	TRBJ2-1	TGTGCCACCCAAGGGAGGCAGGAGGGTGGGGATGAGCAGTTCTTC	CATQGRQEGGDEQFF
TRBV7-9	NA	NA	15	TRBJ2-7	TGTGCCAGCAGCTACCGACAGGCTAGCTCCTACGAGCAGTACTTC	CASSYRQASSYEQYF
TRBV15	NA	many	14	TRBJ1-2	TGTGCCACCAGCAGAGATCGGGGGCGGTCTGGCTACACCTTC	CATSRDRGRSGYTF
TRBV5-1	TRBD1	many	15	TRBJ2-1	TGCGCCAGCACCATCCGGGACAGTCTAGGGAATGAGCAGTTCTTC	CASTIRDSLGNEQFF
TRBV5-1	TRBD1	many	14	TRBJ1-2	TGCGCCAGCAGTTTCGACAGGGCCAGCGGCGGCTACACCTTC	CASSFDRASGGYTF
TRBV5-1	TRBD1	NA	16	TRBJ2-2	TGCGCCAGCAGCCCCAAGACAGGGGGATACACCGGGGAGCTGTTTTTT	CASSPKTGGYTGELFF
TRBV5-6	NA	NA	16	TRBJ2-2	TGTGCCAGCAGCCGGTGGGGCCGATCGAACACCGGGGAGCTGTTTTTT	CASSRWGRSNTGELFF
TRBV6-9	NA	many	13	TRBJ2-7	TGTGCCAGCCACCCGGGGACCTCCTACGAGCAGTACTTC	CASHPGTSYEQYF
TRBV6-6	NA	many	13	TRBJ2-7	TGTGCCAGCAGGGGGGACGGTACCTACGAGCAGTACTTC	CASRGDGTYEQYF
TRBV10-3	NA	many	13	TRBJ1-6	TGTGCCATCGGGCTAGGGTTGGATTCACCCCTCCACTTT	CAIGLGLDSPLHF
TRBV21-1	NA	many	18	TRBJ2-7	TGTGCCAGCAGCAAAAAAACCCTGGAGGGGGGACAGACCTACGAGCAGTACTTC	CASSKKTLEGGQTYEQYF
TRBV5-1	NA	many	15	TRBJ1-6	TGCGCCAGCAGCCGACTGGGCAGTTTAAATTCACCCCTCCACTTT	CASSRLGSLNSPLHF
TRBV10-3	NA	many	15	TRBJ2-5	TGTGCCTCCAGAGGGTCGACAGAATTAAGAGAGACCCAGTACTTC	CASRGSTELRETQYF
TRBV10-3	TRBD2	medium-sized	16	TRBJ2-3	TGTGCCATATCAGCGGGAGGGCTGGGGAGCACAGATACGCAGTATTTT	CAISAGGLGSTDTQYF